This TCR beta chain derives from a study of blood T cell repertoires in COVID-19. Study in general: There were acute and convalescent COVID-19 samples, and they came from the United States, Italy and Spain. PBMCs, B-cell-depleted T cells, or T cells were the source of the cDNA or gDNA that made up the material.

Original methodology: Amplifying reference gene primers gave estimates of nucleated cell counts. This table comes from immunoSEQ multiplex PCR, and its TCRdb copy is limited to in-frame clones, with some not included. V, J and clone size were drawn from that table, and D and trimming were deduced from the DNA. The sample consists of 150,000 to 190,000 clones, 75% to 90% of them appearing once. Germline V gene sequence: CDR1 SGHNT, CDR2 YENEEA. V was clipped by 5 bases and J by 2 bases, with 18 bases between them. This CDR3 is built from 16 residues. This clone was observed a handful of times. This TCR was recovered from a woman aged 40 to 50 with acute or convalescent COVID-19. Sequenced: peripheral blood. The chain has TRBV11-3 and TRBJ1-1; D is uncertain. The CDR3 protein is CASSREWSAGNTEAFF. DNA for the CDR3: TGTGCCAGCAGCCGAGAATGGTCCGCGGGCAACACTGAAGCTTTCTTT.